The 2 T cell receptor beta chains below come from one sample, sequenced in a study of T-cell memory formation after mild COVID-19. Via MiXCR, TCRdb re-called the 5' RACE reads, giving one row per CDR3 protein. The data hold roughly 500,000 distinct CDR3 sequences, with roughly 22% observed a single time. The sequenced sample consisted of PBMCs or a T cell subset sorted from them (not recorded which). All receptors come from an adult woman who had mild COVID-19 (a few samples of this study predate the infection). Cell type and time point are not known.

In its sample, this clonotype was seen a few times. The J gene is TRBJ1-1, the V gene TRBV7-9; D perhaps matches TRBD1 (6 bases). CDR3 size: 13 residues. Trimming removed 3 bases at V and 4 bases at J, with 9 bases between. Germline V CDR1 and CDR2: SEHNR, FQNEAQ (reference sequence). The CDR3: CASSFRGATEAFF. CDR3 bases: TGTGCCAGCAGCTTTCGGGGGGCCACTGAAGCTTTCTTT.

V is TRBV7-9 and J is TRBJ1-4, with 9 positions matching TRBD1. The CDR3 length is 14 residues. Germline CDR1 reads SEHNR; CDR2 reads FQNEAQ (reference sequence). V was pared by 5 bases and J by 6 bases, with 4 bases of the junction left unmatched. The CDR3 here is CASSPGQGDEKLFF. The CDR3 bases are TGTGCCAGCAGCCCGGGACAGGGAGATGAAAAACTGTTTTTT.